The rows below give T cell receptor beta chains drawn from one sample of a study of identifying expanded T cells in peripheral blood. TCRdb's copy holds only in-frame clones and misses some; the assay was immunoSEQ multiplex PCR. This table has approximately 100,000 clones, around nine tenths appearing once. Sequenced: blood. These receptors came from a person aged 18 to 70 in good health. The CDR3 runs from the conserved cysteine through the conserved F or W. The order of the fields is V gene, D gene, J gene, clone size, CDR3 protein, CDR3 DNA. The D gene is left open where the match is weak. Clone sizes are given selectively: once, few, many, or a class where the clone is expanded.

>TRBV29-1|.|TRBJ2-3|.
CSVGGPSTDTQYF
TGCAGCGTTGGGGGACCGAGCACAGATACGCAGTATTTT
>TRBV30|TRBD1|TRBJ1-4|.
CAWSNHADRGLGLFF
TGTGCCTGGAGCAACCATGCCGACAGGGGGCTTGGCCTGTTTTTT
>TRBV2|.|TRBJ1-2|.
CASSARNGAAESGGYTF
TGTGCCAGCAGTGCCCGCAATGGGGCAGCGGAGAGTGGAGGCTACACCTTC
>TRBV5-6|.|TRBJ1-1|.
CASSLVGTEAFF
TGTGCCAGCAGCTTGGTGGGAACTGAAGCTTTCTTT
>TRBV7-2|.|TRBJ1-6|.
CASSLVQGGNSPLHF
TGTGCCAGCAGCTTAGTCCAGGGTGGGAATTCACCCCTCCACTTT
>TRBV7-9|TRBD2|TRBJ2-3|.
CASSLTSGGADTQYF
TGTGCCAGCAGCCTAACTAGCGGGGGGGCGGATACGCAGTATTTT
>TRBV6-1|TRBD2|TRBJ2-3|.
CASSRLAGGADTQYF
TGTGCCAGCAGTCGACTAGCGGGGGGAGCAGATACGCAGTATTTT
>TRBV18|TRBD1|TRBJ2-5|.
CASFPQGASSPETQYF
TGTGCCAGCTTCCCCCAGGGGGCCTCAAGTCCGGAGACCCAGTACTTC
>TRBV27|.|TRBJ1-6|few
CASSFGAGPNNSPLHF
TGTGCCAGCAGTTTCGGCGCGGGCCCCAATAATTCACCCCTCCACTTT
>TRBV27|.|TRBJ2-7|.
CASRRGDRTYEQYF
TGTGCCAGCAGGAGGGGAGACAGGACCTACGAGCAGTACTTC
>TRBV7-6|.|TRBJ2-6|.
CASSPMQSSGANVLTF
TGTGCCAGCAGCCCTATGCAGTCCTCTGGGGCCAACGTCCTGACTTTC
>TRBV2|TRBD1|TRBJ1-1|.
CASRVTGGWTEAFF
TGTGCCAGCAGGGTCACAGGGGGATGGACTGAAGCTTTCTTT
>TRBV7-9|.|TRBJ1-2|.
CASSLGDRGYTF
TGTGCCAGCAGCTTAGGTGACAGGGGCTACACCTTC
>TRBV9|.|TRBJ2-3|once
CASSAQDASDTQYF
TGTGCCAGCAGTGCACAGGATGCATCAGATACGCAGTATTTT
>TRBV28|.|TRBJ1-5|.
CASGRWDGRNQPQHF
TGTGCCAGCGGAAGGTGGGACGGGCGTAATCAGCCCCAGCATTTT
>TRBV5-5|.|TRBJ2-3|.
CASSLFSNTDTQYF
TGTGCCAGCAGCTTGTTCTCAAACACAGATACGCAGTATTTT
>TRBV27|.|TRBJ1-6|.
CASSASGSSYNSPLHF
TGTGCCAGCAGTGCCTCTGGGAGCTCCTATAATTCACCCCTCCACTTT
>TRBV14|TRBD2|TRBJ2-7|.
CASSQGEDSGDEQYF
TGTGCCAGCAGCCAAGGGGAAGACAGCGGGGACGAGCAGTACTTC
>TRBV10-1|.|TRBJ2-1|.
CASSVRPGRDTGSYNEQFF
TGCGCCAGCAGTGTTCGCCCCGGCAGGGATACTGGGTCCTACAATGAGCAGTTCTTC
>TRBV25-1|.|TRBJ2-7|once
CASSELGGSYEQYF
TGTGCCAGCAGTGAATTAGGGGGCTCCTACGAGCAGTACTTC
>TRBV7-2|TRBD1|TRBJ1-2|few
CASSSGQGLNYGYTF
TGTGCCAGCAGCTCTGGACAGGGCCTCAACTATGGCTACACCTTC
>TRBV10-2|.|TRBJ1-5|.
CASSDTPYNQPQHF
TGCGCCAGCAGTGATACTCCATACAATCAGCCCCAGCATTTT
>TRBV28|.|TRBJ1-2|.
CASSFQGYGYTF
TGTGCCAGCAGCTTTCAGGGTTATGGCTACACCTTC
>TRBV10-3|.|TRBJ2-1|.
CAISVLPSDEQFF
TGTGCCATCAGTGTGTTGCCAAGCGATGAGCAGTTCTTC
>TRBV19|TRBD1|TRBJ1-2|.
CASIGQGAGSYGYTF
TGTGCCAGTATTGGACAGGGGGCTGGAAGCTATGGCTACACCTTC
>TRBV18|.|TRBJ2-2|.
CASSPPTGPTTGELFF
TGTGCCAGCTCACCACCGACAGGCCCCACTACCGGGGAGCTGTTTTTT
>TRBV6-5|TRBD2|TRBJ2-1|.
CASSYPGTSGYNEQFF
TGTGCCAGCAGTTACCCCGGGACTAGCGGTTACAATGAGCAGTTCTTC
>TRBV1|.|TRBJ1-5|.
CTSSHTFLQGEVGQPQHF
TGCACCAGCAGCCATACCTTTCTACAGGGAGAGGTTGGTCAGCCCCAGCATTTT
>TRBV11-2|.|TRBJ2-4|.
CASSSRIAKNIQYF
TGTGCCAGCAGCAGTCGTATAGCCAAAAACATTCAGTACTTC
>TRBV7-2|TRBD1|TRBJ2-5|.
CASSLRDRGQGETQYF
TGTGCCAGCAGCCTCAGGGACAGGGGGCAGGGGGAGACCCAGTACTTC
>TRBV4-1|TRBD1|TRBJ1-5|.
CARGTGAGRPQHF
TGCGCCAGGGGGACAGGGGCCGGTCGGCCCCAGCATTTT
>TRBV5-1|.|TRBJ2-7|.
CASSLVTDPYEQYF
TGCGCCAGCAGCTTGGTGACAGACCCCTACGAGCAGTACTTC
>TRBV5-6|TRBD1|TRBJ1-2|.
CASSSGTGYYGYTF
TGTGCCAGCAGCTCCGGGACAGGGTACTATGGCTACACCTTC
>TRBV7-9|TRBD1|TRBJ1-4|.
CASGYRGHEANEKLFF
TGTGCCAGCGGCTACAGGGGGCACGAGGCTAATGAAAAACTGTTTTTT
>TRBV7-8|TRBD2|TRBJ2-5|.
CASRQHGGGETQYF
TGTGCCAGCAGGCAGCACGGGGGGGGCGAGACCCAGTACTTC
>TRBV27|TRBD1|TRBJ1-4|.
CASSDTGVGTNEKLFF
TGTGCCAGCAGCGACACAGGGGTAGGGACTAATGAAAAACTGTTTTTT
>TRBV6-1|.|TRBJ2-7|.
CASSEGPLSYEQYF
TGTGCCAGCAGTGAAGGGCCACTCTCCTACGAGCAGTACTTC
>TRBV11-2|TRBD2|TRBJ2-1|once
CASSASGGITYNEQFF
TGTGCCAGCAGCGCTAGCGGGGGTATAACCTACAATGAGCAGTTCTTC
>TRBV5-6|TRBD2|TRBJ2-5|.
CASSLAGTSGSGGETQYF
TGTGCCAGCAGCTTGGCCGGGACTAGCGGGTCGGGGGGAGAGACCCAGTACTTC
>TRBV5-4|.|TRBJ1-6|once
CASSLEGSYNSPLHF
TGTGCCAGCAGCTTGGAGGGCTCCTATAATTCACCCCTCCACTTT
>TRBV5-6|.|TRBJ2-2|.
CASSLAGYRRTGELFF
TGTGCCAGCAGCTTGGCCGGGTACCGAAGGACCGGGGAGCTGTTTTTT
>TRBV30|.|TRBJ2-7|.
CAWSQFPLPHEQYF
TGTGCCTGGAGCCAGTTTCCCCTTCCCCACGAGCAGTACTTC
>TRBV7-2|TRBD1|TRBJ1-4|.
CASSLQGPTNEKLFF
TGTGCCAGCAGCCTACAGGGGCCCACTAATGAAAAACTGTTTTTT
>TRBV4-3|TRBD1|TRBJ2-5|once
CASSHRQGARETQYF
TGCGCCAGCAGCCACCGACAGGGGGCGCGGGAGACCCAGTACTTC
>TRBV7-8|.|TRBJ2-1|.
CASSFGDYNEQFF
TGTGCCAGCAGCTTCGGGGACTACAATGAGCAGTTCTTC
>TRBV6-1|.|TRBJ1-2|once
CASSAVRASNYGYTF
TGTGCCAGCAGTGCTGTCAGGGCATCGAACTATGGCTACACCTTC
>TRBV6-5|.|TRBJ2-7|.
CASSYTYPPSSYEQYF
TGTGCCAGCAGTTACACCTATCCCCCGAGCTCCTACGAGCAGTACTTC
>TRBV19|TRBD1|TRBJ2-2|.
CASRQGDHTGELFF
TGTGCCAGTAGGCAGGGGGATCACACCGGGGAGCTGTTTTTT
>TRBV9|.|TRBJ2-1|.
CASSVAPGGGAFSEQFF
TGTGCCAGCAGCGTAGCCCCAGGCGGGGGCGCATTCTCTGAGCAGTTCTTC
>TRBV29-1|TRBD2|TRBJ2-1|.
CSVARLAGASSYNEQFF
TGCAGCGTTGCCCGACTAGCGGGGGCCAGCTCCTACAATGAGCAGTTCTTC
>TRBV29-1|.|TRBJ1-2|.
CSVENKNYGYTF
TGCAGCGTTGAAAACAAGAACTATGGCTACACCTTC
>TRBV5-1|TRBD1|TRBJ1-2|.
CASSTSTGGDYGYTF
TGCGCCAGCAGCACCAGTACAGGGGGAGACTATGGCTACACCTTC
>TRBV23-1|.|TRBJ2-3|.
CASSQPGGPITDTQYF
TGCGCCAGCAGTCAACCTGGGGGGCCGATCACAGATACGCAGTATTTT
>TRBV4-3|.|TRBJ2-1|.
CASSQDTGRYNEQFF
TGCGCCAGCAGCCAAGATACGGGCAGGTACAATGAGCAGTTCTTC
>TRBV2|.|TRBJ1-2|few
CASSELQVRDGYTF
TGTGCCAGCAGTGAGTTACAGGTACGCGATGGCTACACCTTC
>TRBV6-6|.|TRBJ2-3|.
CASSYSLGDSTDTQYF
TGTGCCAGCAGTTACTCGTTAGGGGATAGTACAGATACGCAGTATTTT